Listed here is a single T cell receptor (beta chain). Its target is not known. This record comes from a study of T cells in tuberculosis. Study-level background: T cells were selected with CD1B tetramers loaded with glucose monomycolate. IGRA-negative adolescents, IGRA-positive adolescents with latent tuberculosis and adults with active tuberculosis formed this South African cohort.

Measured with immunoSEQ multiplex PCR; TCRdb has only the in-frame clones, and not every one. The sample holds tens of thousands of clones, nearly 95% seen once. General study points: Classification accuracy was about 90% (AUROC 0.85 to 0.95) with the GMM-specific repertoire. GMM-specific TCRs were nearer to active tuberculosis alpha repertoires, suggesting expansion.

CDR3 length: 12 amino acids. Germline loops: CDR1 WSHSY, CDR2 SAAADI. V dropped 2 bases and J dropped 2 bases, with 4 bases sitting between them. The receptor was isolated from a donor aged 10-29 years with latent tuberculosis or without tuberculosis infection. The chain joins TRBV10-2 to TRBJ2-7; D gene ambiguous. The sequencing input was PBMCs. The CDR3: CASSEHAYEQYF. The DNA of the CDR3 is TGCGCCAGCAGTGAGCATGCCTACGAGCAGTACTTC.